Listed here are 26 T cell receptor beta chains from one sample, sequenced in a study of Graves' ophthalmopathy and Graves' hyperthyroidism. RNA served as the template for amplifying TCR beta CDR3 regions. The workflow started with a first-round RT-PCR run with HTBI primers and then moved on to a second-round multiplex PCR. TCRdb re-derived calls from the multiplex PCR reads in MiXCR, one entry per CDR3 protein. The sample lists hundreds of thousands of distinct CDR3 sequences; 21% were seen once. The material sequenced was peripheral blood. These receptors originate from a woman younger than 30 with stable Graves' hyperthyroidism.

The genes are TRBV27 and TRBJ1-5; D might be TRBD1 (6 bases). This CDR3 has 17 residues. Germline assignment: CDR1 MNHEY and CDR2 SMNVEV (reference sequence). Trimming removed 5 bases at V and 0 bases at J, with 17 bases between. The CDR3 DNA reads TGTGCCAGCAGTGCCAAAGTCGGACAGAATAGCAATCAGCCCCAGCATTTT. It yields the protein CASSAKVGQNSNQPQHF.

This chain connects TRBV6-5 to TRBJ2-5; the D call may be TRBD1 or TRBD2 (5 bases each). Germline assignment: CDR1 MNHEY and CDR2 SVGAGI. Between the trimmed V and J ends, which lost 8 bases and 5 bases, there was a span of 15 bases. The CDR3 consists of 13 residues. The CDR3 protein is CASSRGPRETQYF. Here the CDR3 DNA reads TGTGCCAGCTCACGGGGACCGCGTGAGACCCAGTACTTC.

This clonotype showed up just a few times. The V gene is TRBV4-2, the J gene TRBJ2-2; 10 nucleotides match TRBD2. The CDR3 loop spans 18 amino acids. After removal of 5 bases from V and 2 bases from J, the junction contained 11 bases not matched to a gene. CDR1 and CDR2 (germline): LGHNA, YNFKEQ. CDR3 coding DNA: TGTGCCAGCAGCGAACTCCGACTAGCGGGTGCCAACACCGGGGAGCTGTTTTTT. It translates to CASSELRLAGANTGELFF.

This clonotype was counted ten times or more. The CDR3 DNA sequence: TGTGCCAGCAAACCTCGAGGGAGCCCTAGCAATCAGCCCCAGCATTTT. Translated: CASKPRGSPSNQPQHF. This chain joins TRBV6-2 or TRBV6-3 and TRBJ1-5, with D uncertain. The germline CDR1 and CDR2 sequences are MNHEY and SVGEGT. Trimming left V 7 bases short and J 0 bases short, with 16 bases between. This CDR3 has 16 amino acids.

The rearrangement links TRBV6-1 to TRBJ2-7; D unresolved. This CDR3 has 13 residues. The V and J ends lost 7 bases and 2 bases respectively, with 12 bases between them. Germline CDR1 reads MNHNS; CDR2 reads SASEGT. CDR3 in DNA: TGTGCCAGCAAGTCGACGGCGACCTACGAGCAGTACTTC. It encodes CASKSTATYEQYF.

This clonotype was seen many times. This rearrangement joins TRBV2 to TRBJ2-7, with 9 bases that match TRBD2. Losses at the gene ends were 4 bases for V and 3 bases for J; bases not matched to a gene: 4. Germline V gene lookup returns CDR1 SNHLY and CDR2 FYNNEI. The CDR3 is 14 residues long. CDR3 sequence (DNA): TGTGCCAGCAGTGCAATAGCGGGAGACTACGAGCAGTACTTC. Amino acids: CASSAIAGDYEQYF. Based on the CDR3 plus reference TRBV2 and TRBJ2-7, the full variable domain is EPEVTQTPSHQVTQMGQEVILRCVPISNHLYFYWYRQILGQKVEFLVSFYNNEISEKSEIFDDQFSVERPDGSNFTLKIRSTKLEDSAMYFCASSAIAGDYEQYFGPGTRLTVT.

This clonotype was recorded at least ten times. The rearrangement uses TRBV30 and TRBJ1-2; no definite D call. This CDR3 comprises 12 residues. The V and J ends lost 4 bases and 4 bases respectively, with 10 bases between them. In germline, CDR1 is GTSNPN, CDR2 SVGIG (reference sequence). The CDR3 region has the DNA TGTGCCTGGACCTCGGGTAGCTATGGCTACACCTTC. It yields the protein CAWTSGSYGYTF.

This clonotype was counted ten times or more. This sequence joins TRBV6-1 and TRBJ2-3; 8 nucleotides agree with TRBD2. V dropped 9 bases and J dropped 5; count of bases not matched to a gene: 10. Germline CDR1 reads MNHNS; CDR2 reads SASEGT. The CDR3 consists of 14 residues. The CDR3 here is CASKERERRDTQYF. In DNA, the CDR3 is TGTGCCAGTAAGGAGCGGGAGCGCCGAGATACGCAGTATTTT.

This chain uses TRBV7-3 with TRBJ1-3, with unresolved D. The CDR3 runs to 15 residues. V was cut by 2 bases and J by 2 bases, with 10 bases left in between. Germline CDR1 is SGHTA and CDR2 is FQGTGA. CDR3 residues: CASSLGPNTGNTIYF. Here the CDR3 DNA reads TGTGCCAGCAGCTTAGGCCCTAACACTGGAAACACCATATATTTT.

This clonotype was found many times. V is TRBV20-1 and J is TRBJ1-1; D unresolved. Germline assignment: CDR1 DFQATT and CDR2 SNEGSKA (reference sequence). The CDR3 is 14 amino acids. The V end lost 0 bases, the J end lost 6 bases, and 14 bases lay between the germline ends. CDR3 residues: CSARDGVTQSEAFF. For the CDR3, the DNA is TGCAGTGCTAGAGATGGGGTAACACAGTCTGAAGCTTTCTTT.

This clonotype occurred many times. The rearrangement links TRBV3-1 to TRBJ2-5; the D gene is possibly TRBD2 (5 bases). Deletions cut 4 bases from V and 6 bases from J, with 15 bases between. Germline CDR1 LGHDT, CDR2 YNNKEL (reference sequence). CDR3 size: 14 residues. The CDR3 coding sequence is TGTGCCAGCAGCCCGTCTAGCTCCGTTAAGACCCAGTACTTC. It yields the protein CASSPSSSVKTQYF.

This clonotype came up many times. The chain joins TRBV6-5 to TRBJ2-5, with D possibly being TRBD2 (5 bases). Germline CDR1 is MNHEY and CDR2 is SVGAGI. Deletions cut 5 bases from V and 2 bases from J, with 18 bases between. CDR3 size: 16 residues. The CDR3 is CASSLRRGIGQETQYF. The CDR3 DNA is TGTGCCAGCAGTCTACGACGGGGTATAGGACAAGAGACCCAGTACTTC.

In its sample, this clonotype was seen many times. The chain recombines TRBV20-1 with TRBJ2-2; D remains unclear. The germline V gene encodes CDR1 DFQATT and CDR2 SNEGSKA (reference sequence). Trimming took 0 bases from V and 2 from J, leaving 13 bases between them. The CDR3 contains 16 residues. CDR3 DNA: TGCAGTGCTAGAGATCCCCGGCAGACCAACACCGGGGAGCTGTTTTTT. This encodes CSARDPRQTNTGELFF.

Ten or more counts support this clonotype. The rearrangement joins TRBV11-2 to TRBJ1-6; TRBD1 agrees at 7 bases. CDR1 and CDR2 from the germline V gene are SGHAT and FQNNGV. This CDR3 has 14 residues. Germline trimming cut 3 bases from V and 8 bases from J; bases unmatched to any gene: 4. The CDR3 DNA reads as TGTGCCAGCAGCTTCGGAGGGGGCGATTCACCCCTCCACTTT. Translating it yields CASSFGGGDSPLHF.

This clonotype showed up many times. The chain combines TRBV20-1 with TRBJ1-3; no firm D call. Per the germline V gene, CDR1 is DFQATT and CDR2 is SNEGSKA (reference sequence). The CDR3 has 15 amino acids. Trimming took off 2 bases at V and 2 bases at J, with 13 bases between the two ends. CDR3 coding DNA: TGCAGTGCTAGATTCGAGGGTCTCGCTGGAAACACCATATATTTT. This codes for CSARFEGLAGNTIYF.

The sample holds many counts of this clonotype. This chain uses TRBV4-1 with TRBJ2-7; the D gene is possibly TRBD1 (6 bases). Trimming shortened V by 2 bases and J by 12 bases, and 14 bases separated the two germline ends. The CDR3 is made up of 12 amino acids. CDR1 MGHRA and CDR2 YSYEKL come from the germline V gene. The CDR3 spells CASSQITGPPYF. The CDR3 region has the DNA TGCGCCAGCAGCCAAATTACAGGGCCCCCGTACTTC.

This clonotype was seen at least ten times. The J gene is TRBJ2-7, the V gene TRBV7-8, with 9 positions matching TRBD1. V lost 5 bases and J lost 1; bases outside the gene matches: 6. The CDR3 sequence is 15 residues long. Germline loops: CDR1 SGHVS, CDR2 FQNEAQ. DNA for the CDR3: TGTGCCAGCAGCCCGGAGGACAGGGGATCCTACGAGCAGTACTTC. Its protein product is CASSPEDRGSYEQYF. Full variable domain (remainder filled in from reference TRBV7-8 and TRBJ2-7): GAGVSQSPRYKVAKRGQDVALRCDPISGHVSLFWYQQALGQGPEFLTYFQNEAQLDKSGLPSDRFFAERPEGSVSTLKIQRTQQEDSAVYLCASSPEDRGSYEQYFGPGTRLTVT.

This clonotype was counted many times. V usage is TRBV6-5 and J usage is TRBJ2-5; D is unclear. CDR1 is MNHEY, CDR2 SVGAGI, per germline. The CDR3 consists of 14 residues. Trimming removed 5 bases from V and 7 bases from J, with 17 bases in between. The chain's CDR3 is CASSQTGPRATQYF. The CDR3 DNA follows: TGTGCCAGCAGTCAGACCGGGCCTAGGGCGACCCAGTACTTC.

This clonotype was counted many times. The chain joins TRBV3-1 to TRBJ2-2; D gene uncertain. Trimming removed 0 bases from V and 14 bases from J, with 13 bases in between. The CDR3 has 13 residues. Germline values: CDR1 LGHDT, CDR2 YNNKEL (reference sequence). CDR3 amino acids: CASSQDRRGGLFF. The DNA of the CDR3 is TGTGCCAGCAGCCAAGACCGCCGCGGTGGACTGTTTTTT.

The chain employs TRBV6-5 and TRBJ2-5; 10 nucleotides line up with TRBD2. V was clipped by 4 bases and J by 5 bases; unmatched bases: 7. Germline values: CDR1 MNHEY, CDR2 SVGAGI. The length of the CDR3 is 15 residues. CDR3 protein: CASSSNGLAVETQYF. CDR3 nucleotides: TGTGCCAGCAGTTCCAACGGACTAGCGGTGGAGACCCAGTACTTC.

This clonotype was detected ten times or more. V gene TRBV6-5 combines with J gene TRBJ2-5; possibly TRBD2 for D (5 bases). Germline values: CDR1 MNHEY, CDR2 SVGAGI. The CDR3 consists of 13 residues. V was cut by 4 bases and J by 2 bases, with 8 bases left in between. The CDR3 protein is CASSWTSQETQYF. CDR3 nucleotides: TGTGCCAGCAGTTGGACTTCTCAAGAGACCCAGTACTTC.

At least ten counts were recorded for this clonotype. This rearrangement joins TRBV6-2 or TRBV6-3 to TRBJ2-2, with D perhaps assigned TRBD1 or TRBD2 (5 bases each). This CDR3 comprises 18 residues. The V gene lost 6 bases and the J gene lost 0 bases, with 20 bases spanning the gap. Germline CDR1 and CDR2: MNHEY and SVGEGT. The CDR3 loop reads CASRAGAPFYANTGELFF. CDR3 bases: TGTGCCAGCAGGGCCGGGGCCCCGTTCTACGCGAACACCGGGGAGCTGTTTTTT.

The table lists this clonotype with many counts. A much more abundant neighbour one base away suggests this may be a read error. The V call is TRBV28, the J call TRBJ1-3; D unclear. This CDR3 has 14 amino acids. The V and J ends lost 5 bases and 3 bases respectively, with 11 bases between them. CDR1 is MDHEN, CDR2 SYDVKM, per germline. As DNA, the CDR3 is TGTGCCAGCAGTCTGGGCAAGGTTGGAAACACCATATATTTT. Translating gives CASSLGKVGNTIYF.

This chain uses TRBV7-8 with TRBJ1-1; D uncertain. The V end was cut by 5 bases, the J end by 11 bases, with 21 bases between. The CDR3 is made up of 14 amino acids. Germline loops: CDR1 SGHVS, CDR2 FQNEAQ. The chain's CDR3 is CASSESRVSTEAFF. For the CDR3, the DNA is TGTGCCAGCAGCGAATCCCGAGTATCGACCGAGGCTTTCTTT.

Here the CDR3 reads CASGRDRGFDTEAFF. DNA for the CDR3: TGTGCCAGCGGCCGGGACAGGGGTTTCGACACTGAAGCTTTCTTT. The chain recombines TRBV7-8 with TRBJ1-1; 10 bases are a match to TRBD1. The junction had 9 bases not matched to a gene; V was cut back by 8 bases and J by 3 bases. Looked up from germline, CDR1 is SGHVS and CDR2 is FQNEAQ. The CDR3 covers 15 residues.

This clonotype was observed a handful of times. The chain is built from TRBV4-2 and TRBJ2-7, with TRBD2 matching 7 bases. The J segment lost 7 bases and the V segment lost 0 bases, leaving 18 bases of the junction unmatched. The CDR3 is 18 amino acids. Germline-derived CDR1 and CDR2 are LGHNA and YNFKEQ. CDR3 DNA: TGTGCCAGCAGCCAAGATTTGGCTAGCGGACTCCGGGGGTGGGAGCAGTACTTC. Protein product: CASSQDLASGLRGWEQYF.